The next 8 T cell receptor beta chains were all read from a single sample in a study of blood T cell repertoires in COVID-19. TCRdb's table, derived via immunoSEQ multiplex PCR, lists solely in-frame clones and lacks some. The data hold 300,000 or so clones, with 85% to 90% observed a single time. Sequenced: peripheral blood. The source is a man in his 70s with acute or convalescent COVID-19.

This chain links TRBV5-4 with TRBJ1-5; 9 bases are a match to TRBD1. Germline lookup yields CDR1 SGHNT and CDR2 YYREEE (reference sequence). This CDR3 has 14 amino acids. The V gene end was trimmed by 4 bases and the J gene end by 6 bases; junction bases not matched to a gene: 5. The CDR3 bases are TGTGCCAGCAGCAAGGGGACAGGGATTCAGCCCCAGCATTTT. It specifies CASSKGTGIQPQHF.

The chain carries TRBV18 and TRBJ2-7, with 8 bases fitting TRBD1. J gave up 6 bases and V 4 bases, and 23 bases lay outside the gene matches. The CDR3 contains 19 residues. Germline V gene sequence: CDR1 KGHSH, CDR2 LQKENI. The DNA for the CDR3 is TGTGCCAGCTCACTACTCGAAAGGACAGGGTGGTGGAACGTAGTCGAGCAGTACTTC. Translated, it gives CASSLLERTGWWNVVEQYF.

V is TRBV12-3 or TRBV12-4 and J is TRBJ2-7; TRBD1 matches at 7 bases. Trimming removed 5 bases from V and 3 bases from J; junction bases left unmatched: 4. This CDR3 spans 13 amino acids. CDR3 sequence: CASSQGQSYEQYF. DNA for the CDR3: TGTGCCAGCAGTCAGGGACAGAGCTACGAGCAGTACTTC.

The chain employs TRBV2 and TRBJ2-2; 7 positions match TRBD1. V lost 9 bases, J lost 5 bases, and 9 bases stayed unmatched. The length of the CDR3 is 14 residues. Germline assignment: CDR1 SNHLY and CDR2 FYNNEI. Here the CDR3 reads CASLEGGGTGELFF. In DNA, the CDR3 is TGTGCCAGTCTTGAAGGGGGCGGGACCGGGGAGCTGTTTTTT.

The chain has TRBV9 and TRBJ2-2; D is possibly TRBD1 (6 bases). Germline V gene lookup returns CDR1 SGDLS and CDR2 YYNGEE. Between the trimmed V and J ends, which lost 3 bases and 5 bases, there was a span of 14 bases. CDR3 length: 15 residues. The CDR3 DNA reads as TGTGCCAGCAGCGACCGGGACATAACTACCGGGGAGCTGTTTTTT. Its translation is CASSDRDITTGELFF.

The chain links TRBV28 to TRBJ1-5; the match to TRBD1 covers 10 bases. With 7 bases clipped from V and 1 base from J, the junction kept 10 bases outside the gene matches. Germline loops: CDR1 MDHEN, CDR2 SYDVKM. This CDR3 has 17 amino acids. The CDR3 sequence: CASKTPRGQGSNQPQHF. The CDR3 DNA follows: TGTGCCAGCAAGACCCCCCGGGGACAGGGGAGCAATCAGCCCCAGCATTTT.

This chain connects TRBV6-6 to TRBJ2-2; TRBD1 is a possible D gene (5 bases). With 6 bases removed from V and 3 bases from J, the gap between germline ends came to 14 bases. Looked up from germline, CDR1 is MNHNY and CDR2 is SVGAGI (reference sequence). There are 15 residues in the CDR3. The CDR3 region is CASRDTLGDTGELFF. The CDR3 coding sequence is TGTGCCAGCAGAGATACCCTAGGGGACACCGGGGAGCTGTTTTTT.

The chain carries TRBV7-9 and TRBJ1-3; the D gene is possibly TRBD1 (5 bases). V was shortened by 5 bases and J by 1 base, with 18 bases between the two germline ends. Germline assignment: CDR1 SEHNR and CDR2 FQNEAQ (reference sequence). The CDR3 sequence is 17 residues long. This CDR3 is CASSTYAEGHSGNTIYF. The CDR3 DNA reads as TGTGCCAGCAGCACCTACGCGGAGGGGCATTCTGGAAACACCATATATTTT. The full variable domain, its missing parts supplied by reference TRBV7-9 and TRBJ1-3, is DTGVSQNPRHKITKRGQNVTFRCDPISEHNRLYWYRQTLGQGPEFLTYFQNEAQLEKSRLLSDRFSAERPKGSFSTLEIQRTEQGDSAMYLCASSTYAEGHSGNTIYFGEGSWLTVV.